This record concerns one TCR beta chain sequence. This record belongs to a study of human T cells and chemical hapten exposure. Turning to the study itself: Upper inner arm skin measuring about 2 cm by about 2 cm received 2% DPC for sensitization. The patients, most of them female, presented with alopecia areata, totalis or universalis.

TCRdb used MiXCR to reprocess the RACE reads, holding one entry per CDR3 protein. The table lists about 380,000 distinct CDR3 sequences, roughly 4.8% of them singletons. Regarding time point: patch test 1, 2 weeks after DPC sensitization. Treatment here: therapeutic diphenylcyclopropenone sensitization with weekly scalp DPC. Sample donors consisted of patients with alopecia, aged 18 to 70 years, who were suitable for DPC. V lost 5 bases and J lost 8; bases outside the gene matches: 14. Germline loops: CDR1 MNHEY, CDR2 SMNVEV (reference sequence). This CDR3 region has 16 residues. The source material was whole blood, sampled in connection with sensitization to the hapten diphenylcyclopropenone (DPC). The sequence was obtained from a woman aged 45-65 years with alopecia areata. Some clones in this sample may be carry-over from other donors' samples. J is TRBJ2-7 and V is TRBV27; TRBD1 matches 11 bases. CDR3 nucleotide sequence: TGTGCCAGCAGTCCGGGCCGGGACAGGGGGTTTATCCAGCAGTACTTC. Amino acid sequence: CASSPGRDRGFIQQYF.